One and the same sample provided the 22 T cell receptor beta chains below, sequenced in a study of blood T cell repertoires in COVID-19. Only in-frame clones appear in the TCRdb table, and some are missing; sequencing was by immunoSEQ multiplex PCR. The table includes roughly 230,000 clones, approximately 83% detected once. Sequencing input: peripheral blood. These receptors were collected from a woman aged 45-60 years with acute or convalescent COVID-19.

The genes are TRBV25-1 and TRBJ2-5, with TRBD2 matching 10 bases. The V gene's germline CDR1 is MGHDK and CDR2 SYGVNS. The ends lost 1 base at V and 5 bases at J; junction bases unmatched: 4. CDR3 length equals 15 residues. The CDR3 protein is CASSESLAGVETQYF. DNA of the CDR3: TGTGCCAGCAGTGAATCTCTAGCGGGAGTGGAGACCCAGTACTTC. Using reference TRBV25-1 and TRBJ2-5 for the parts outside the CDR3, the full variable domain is EADIYQTPRYLVIGTGKKITLECSQTMGHDKMYWYQQDPGMELHLIHYSYGVNSTEKGDLSSESTVSRIRTEHFPLTLESARPSHTSQYLCASSESLAGVETQYFGPGTRLLVL.

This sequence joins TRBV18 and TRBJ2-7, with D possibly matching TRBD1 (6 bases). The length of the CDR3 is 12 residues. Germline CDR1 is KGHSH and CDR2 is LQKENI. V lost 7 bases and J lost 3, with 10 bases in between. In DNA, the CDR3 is TGTGCCAGCTTATCGGACAGCTACGAGCAGTACTTC. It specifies CASLSDSYEQYF. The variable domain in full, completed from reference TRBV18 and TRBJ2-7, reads NAGVMQNPRHLVRRRGQEARLRCSPMKGHSHVYWYRQLPEEGLKFMVYLQKENIIDESGMPKERFSAEFPKEGPSILRIQQVVRGDSAAYFCASLSDSYEQYFGPGTRLTVT.

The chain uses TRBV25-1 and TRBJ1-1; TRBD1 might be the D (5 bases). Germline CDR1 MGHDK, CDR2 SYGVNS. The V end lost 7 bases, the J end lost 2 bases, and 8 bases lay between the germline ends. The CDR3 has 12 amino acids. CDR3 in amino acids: CASIQGNTEAFF. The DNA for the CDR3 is TGTGCCAGCATCCAGGGAAACACTGAAGCTTTCTTT.

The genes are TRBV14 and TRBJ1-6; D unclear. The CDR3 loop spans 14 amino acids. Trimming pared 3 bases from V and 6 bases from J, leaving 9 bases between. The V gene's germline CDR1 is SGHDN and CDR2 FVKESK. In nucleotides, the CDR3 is TGTGCCAGCAGCCATCCGGGGAGTAATTCACCCCTCCACTTT. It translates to CASSHPGSNSPLHF.

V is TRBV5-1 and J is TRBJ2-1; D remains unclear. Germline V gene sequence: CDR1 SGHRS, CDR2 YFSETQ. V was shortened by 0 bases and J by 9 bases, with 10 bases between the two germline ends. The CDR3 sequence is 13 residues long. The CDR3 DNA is TGCGCCAGCAGCTTGGCCGCCCAGGTTGAGCAGTTCTTC. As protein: CASSLAAQVEQFF. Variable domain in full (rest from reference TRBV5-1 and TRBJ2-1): KAGVTQTPRYLIKTRGQQVTLSCSPISGHRSVSWYQQTPGQGLQFLFEYFSETQRNKGNFPGRFSGRQFSNSRSEMNVSTLELGDSALYLCASSLAAQVEQFFGPGTRLTVL.

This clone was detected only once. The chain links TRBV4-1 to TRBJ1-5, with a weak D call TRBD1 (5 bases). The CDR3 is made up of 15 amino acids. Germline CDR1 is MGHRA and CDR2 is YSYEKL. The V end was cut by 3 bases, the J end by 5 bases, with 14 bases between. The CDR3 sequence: CASSQSGDFDQPQHF. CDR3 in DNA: TGCGCCAGCAGCCAGTCCGGGGACTTCGATCAGCCCCAGCATTTT.

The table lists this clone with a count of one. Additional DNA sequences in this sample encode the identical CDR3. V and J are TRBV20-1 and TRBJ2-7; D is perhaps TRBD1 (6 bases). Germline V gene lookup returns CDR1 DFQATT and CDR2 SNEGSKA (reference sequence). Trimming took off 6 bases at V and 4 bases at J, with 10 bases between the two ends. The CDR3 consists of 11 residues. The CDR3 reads CSAPGTYEQYF. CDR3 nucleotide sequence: TGCAGTGCACCCGGGACATACGAGCAGTACTTC.

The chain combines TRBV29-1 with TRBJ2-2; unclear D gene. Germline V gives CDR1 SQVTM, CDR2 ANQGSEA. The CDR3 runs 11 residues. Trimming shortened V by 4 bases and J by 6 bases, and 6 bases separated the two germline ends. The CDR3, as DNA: TGCAGCGTTGCGGCGGCCGGGGAGCTGTTTTTT. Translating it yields CSVAAAGELFF.

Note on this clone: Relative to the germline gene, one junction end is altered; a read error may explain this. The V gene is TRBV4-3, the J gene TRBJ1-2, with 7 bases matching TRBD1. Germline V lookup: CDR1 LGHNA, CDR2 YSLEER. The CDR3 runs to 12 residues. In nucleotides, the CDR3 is TGCGCCAGCAGCCAATCATCGGGACAGACCTTCTTC. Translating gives CASSQSSGQTFF.

In DNA, the CDR3 is TGTGCCAGCAGCCCCAGAGGAGCGGGAGGGAGCTCCTACAATGAGCAGTTCTTC. Translation gives CASSPRGAGGSSYNEQFF. The chain employs TRBV13 and TRBJ2-1, with 10 nucleotides matching TRBD2. The germline V gene has CDR1 PRHDT and CDR2 FYEKMQ (reference sequence). The J segment lost 0 bases and the V segment lost 5 bases, leaving 10 bases of the junction unmatched. The CDR3 is made up of 18 amino acids.

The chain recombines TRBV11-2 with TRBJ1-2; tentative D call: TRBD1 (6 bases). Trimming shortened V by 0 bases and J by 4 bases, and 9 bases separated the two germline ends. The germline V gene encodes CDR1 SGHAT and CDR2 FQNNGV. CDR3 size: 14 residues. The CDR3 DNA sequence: TGTGCCAGCAGCTTAGATCCACAGGGCTATGGCTACACCTTC. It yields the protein CASSLDPQGYGYTF.

In DNA, the CDR3 is TGTGCCAGCTCACCTGCCCTATCTGGTCGGAACACTGAAGCTTTCTTT. Encoded protein: CASSPALSGRNTEAFF. The chain uses TRBV18 and TRBJ1-1; no firm D call. Trimming removed 3 bases at V and 1 base at J, with 15 bases between. This CDR3 contains 16 residues. Germline V gene lookup returns CDR1 KGHSH and CDR2 LQKENI.

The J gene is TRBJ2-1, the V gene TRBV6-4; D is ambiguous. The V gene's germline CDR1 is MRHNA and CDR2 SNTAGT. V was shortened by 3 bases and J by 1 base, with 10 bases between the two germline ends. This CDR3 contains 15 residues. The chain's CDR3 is CASSESVDSYNEQFF. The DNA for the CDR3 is TGTGCCAGCAGTGAGAGCGTTGATTCCTACAATGAGCAGTTCTTC.

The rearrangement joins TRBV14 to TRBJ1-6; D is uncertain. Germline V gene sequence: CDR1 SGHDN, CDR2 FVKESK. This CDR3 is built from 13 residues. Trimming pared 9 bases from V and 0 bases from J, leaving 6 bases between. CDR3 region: CASRSSYNSPLHF. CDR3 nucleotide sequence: TGTGCCAGTCGTAGCTCCTATAATTCACCCCTCCACTTT.

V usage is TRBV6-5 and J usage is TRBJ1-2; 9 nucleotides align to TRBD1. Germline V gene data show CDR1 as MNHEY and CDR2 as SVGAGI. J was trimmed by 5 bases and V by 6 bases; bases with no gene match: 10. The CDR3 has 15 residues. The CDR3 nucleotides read TGTGCCAGCAGGGCCGAACAGGGGGCGATGTATGGCTACACCTTC. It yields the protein CASRAEQGAMYGYTF.

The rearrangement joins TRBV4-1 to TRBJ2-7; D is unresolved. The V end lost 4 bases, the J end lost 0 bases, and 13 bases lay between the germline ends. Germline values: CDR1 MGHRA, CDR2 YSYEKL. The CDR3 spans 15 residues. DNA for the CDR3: TGCGCCAGCAGCCCATCGGGTATAGGCTCCTACGAGCAGTACTTC. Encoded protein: CASSPSGIGSYEQYF.

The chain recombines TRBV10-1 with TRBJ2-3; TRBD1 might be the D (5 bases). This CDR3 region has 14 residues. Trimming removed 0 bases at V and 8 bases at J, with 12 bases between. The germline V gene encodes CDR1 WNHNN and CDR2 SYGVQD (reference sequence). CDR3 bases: TGCGCCAGCAGTGAGTCGACGGCTAGGGGTACGCAGTATTTT. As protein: CASSESTARGTQYF.

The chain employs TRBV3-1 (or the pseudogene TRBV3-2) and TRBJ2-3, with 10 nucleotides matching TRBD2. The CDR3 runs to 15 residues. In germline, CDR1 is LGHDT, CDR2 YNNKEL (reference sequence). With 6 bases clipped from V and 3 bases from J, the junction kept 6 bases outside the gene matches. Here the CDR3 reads CASSLAGAYTDTQYF. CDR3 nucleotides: TGTGCCAGCAGTCTAGCGGGGGCTTATACAGATACGCAGTATTTT.

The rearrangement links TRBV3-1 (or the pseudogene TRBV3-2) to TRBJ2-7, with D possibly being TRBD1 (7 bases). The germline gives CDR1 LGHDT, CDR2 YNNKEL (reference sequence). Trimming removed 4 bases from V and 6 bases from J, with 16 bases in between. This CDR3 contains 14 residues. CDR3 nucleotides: TGTGCCAGCAGCCTCAGCGGGTCAGGGGGCGAGCAGTACTTC. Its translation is CASSLSGSGGEQYF.

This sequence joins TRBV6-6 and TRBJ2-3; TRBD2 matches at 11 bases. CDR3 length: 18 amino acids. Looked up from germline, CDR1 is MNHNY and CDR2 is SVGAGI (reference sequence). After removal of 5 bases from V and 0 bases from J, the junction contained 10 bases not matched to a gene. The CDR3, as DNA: TGTGCCAGCAGTCTACGGCCTAGCGGGGGGACTAGCACAGATACGCAGTATTTT. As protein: CASSLRPSGGTSTDTQYF.

This chain's CDR3 is CASSVGASGASTDTQYF. CDR3 in DNA: TGTGCCAGCAGCGTAGGGGCTAGCGGGGCTAGCACAGATACGCAGTATTTT. The chain joins TRBV9 to TRBJ2-3, with 9 bases identical to TRBD2. The CDR3 loop spans 17 amino acids. CDR1 is SGDLS, CDR2 YYNGEE, per germline. The trim removed 0 bases at V and 0 bases at J, leaving 5 bases unmatched.

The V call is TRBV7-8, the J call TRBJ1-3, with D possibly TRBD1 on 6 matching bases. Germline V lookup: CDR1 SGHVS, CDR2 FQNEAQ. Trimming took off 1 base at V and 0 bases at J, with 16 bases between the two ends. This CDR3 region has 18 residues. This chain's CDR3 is CASSLEMDSPYSGNTIYF. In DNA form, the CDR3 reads TGTGCCAGCAGCTTAGAGATGGACAGCCCATACTCTGGAAACACCATATATTTT.